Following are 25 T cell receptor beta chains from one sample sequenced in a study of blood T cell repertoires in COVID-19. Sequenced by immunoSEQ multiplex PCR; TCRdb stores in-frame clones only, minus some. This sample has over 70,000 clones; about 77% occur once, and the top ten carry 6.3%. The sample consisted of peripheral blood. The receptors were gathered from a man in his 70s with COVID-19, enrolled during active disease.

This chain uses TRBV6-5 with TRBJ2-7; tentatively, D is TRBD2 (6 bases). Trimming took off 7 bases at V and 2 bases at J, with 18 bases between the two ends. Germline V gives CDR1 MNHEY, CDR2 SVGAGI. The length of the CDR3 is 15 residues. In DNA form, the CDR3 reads TGTGCCAGCATCCCGGACACTCGCGGGGCCTACGAGCAGTACTTC. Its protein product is CASIPDTRGAYEQYF.

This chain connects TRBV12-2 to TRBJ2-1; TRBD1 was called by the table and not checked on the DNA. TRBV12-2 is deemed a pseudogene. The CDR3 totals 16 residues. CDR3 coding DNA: TGTGCAAGTCGCCTCACAGGGGGCATTTTTTACAATGAGCAGTTCTTC. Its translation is CASRLTGGIFYNEQFF.

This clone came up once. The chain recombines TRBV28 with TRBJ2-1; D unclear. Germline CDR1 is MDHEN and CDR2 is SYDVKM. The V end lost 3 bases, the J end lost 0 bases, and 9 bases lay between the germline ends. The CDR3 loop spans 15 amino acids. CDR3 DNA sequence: TGTGCCAGCAGTTTCCAGAGAGGCTCCTACAATGAGCAGTTCTTC. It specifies CASSFQRGSYNEQFF.

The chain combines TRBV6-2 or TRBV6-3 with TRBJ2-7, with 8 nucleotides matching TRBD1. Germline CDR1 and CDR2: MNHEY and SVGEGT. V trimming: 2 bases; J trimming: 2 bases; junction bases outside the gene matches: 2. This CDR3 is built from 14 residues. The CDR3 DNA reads TGTGCCAGCAGTTACATACAGGGGGCCTACGAGCAGTACTTC. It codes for CASSYIQGAYEQYF.

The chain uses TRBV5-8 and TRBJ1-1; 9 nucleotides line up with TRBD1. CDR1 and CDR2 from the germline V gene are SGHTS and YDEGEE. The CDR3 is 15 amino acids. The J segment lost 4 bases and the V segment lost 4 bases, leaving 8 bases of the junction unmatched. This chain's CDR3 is CASSPGQGGGTEAFF. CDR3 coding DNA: TGTGCCAGCAGCCCGGGACAGGGAGGGGGCACTGAAGCTTTCTTT.

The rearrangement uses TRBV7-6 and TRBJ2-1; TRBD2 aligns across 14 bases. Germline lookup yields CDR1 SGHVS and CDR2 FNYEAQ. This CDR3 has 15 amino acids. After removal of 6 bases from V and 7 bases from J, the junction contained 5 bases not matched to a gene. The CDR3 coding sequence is TGTGCCAGCAGGCCGACTAGCGGGGGGGGGAATGAGCAGTTCTTC. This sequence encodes CASRPTSGGGNEQFF.

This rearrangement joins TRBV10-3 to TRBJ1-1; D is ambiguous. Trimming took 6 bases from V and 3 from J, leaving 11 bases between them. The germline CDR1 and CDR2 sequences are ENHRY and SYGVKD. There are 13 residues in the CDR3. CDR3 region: CAIRGWVHTEAFF. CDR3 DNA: TGTGCCATCAGGGGCTGGGTTCACACTGAAGCTTTCTTT.

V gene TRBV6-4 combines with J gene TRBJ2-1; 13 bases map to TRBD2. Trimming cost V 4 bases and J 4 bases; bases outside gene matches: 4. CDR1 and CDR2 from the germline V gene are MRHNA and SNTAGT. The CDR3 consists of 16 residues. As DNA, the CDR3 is TGTGCCAGCAGTGTTCAGACTAGCGGGGGGTACAATGAGCAGTTCTTC. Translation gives CASSVQTSGGYNEQFF.

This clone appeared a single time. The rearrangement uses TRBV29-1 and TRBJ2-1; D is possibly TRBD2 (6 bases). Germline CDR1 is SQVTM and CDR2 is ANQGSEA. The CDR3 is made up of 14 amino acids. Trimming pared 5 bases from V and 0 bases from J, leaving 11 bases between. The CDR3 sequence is CSVKLAFSYNEQFF. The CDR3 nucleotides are TGCAGCGTTAAACTAGCCTTCTCCTACAATGAGCAGTTCTTC.

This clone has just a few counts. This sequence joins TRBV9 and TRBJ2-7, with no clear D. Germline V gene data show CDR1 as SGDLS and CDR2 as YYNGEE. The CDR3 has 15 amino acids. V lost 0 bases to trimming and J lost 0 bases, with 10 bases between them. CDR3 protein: CASSVGTATSYEQYF. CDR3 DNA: TGTGCCAGCAGCGTAGGCACAGCTACCTCCTACGAGCAGTACTTC.

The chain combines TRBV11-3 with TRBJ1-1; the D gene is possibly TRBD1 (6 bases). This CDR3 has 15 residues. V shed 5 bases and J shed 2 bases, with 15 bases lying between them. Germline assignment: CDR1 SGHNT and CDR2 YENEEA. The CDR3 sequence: CASSRSTGINTEAFF. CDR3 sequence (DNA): TGTGCCAGCAGCCGAAGTACAGGGATCAACACTGAAGCTTTCTTT.

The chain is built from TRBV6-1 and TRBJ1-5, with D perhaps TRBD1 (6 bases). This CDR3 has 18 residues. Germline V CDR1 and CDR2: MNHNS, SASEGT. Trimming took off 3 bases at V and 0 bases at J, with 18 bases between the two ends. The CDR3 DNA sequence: TGTGCCAGCAGTGACCGGTCCAGGGGCATCTTTAGCAATCAGCCCCAGCATTTT. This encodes CASSDRSRGIFSNQPQHF.

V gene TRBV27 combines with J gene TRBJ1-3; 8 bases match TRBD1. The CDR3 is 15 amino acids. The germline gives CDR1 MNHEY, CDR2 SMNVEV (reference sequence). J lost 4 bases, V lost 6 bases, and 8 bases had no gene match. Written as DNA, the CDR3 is TGTGCCAGCAGCCAAACAGGGGGAACCGGAAACACCATATATTTT. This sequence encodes CASSQTGGTGNTIYF.

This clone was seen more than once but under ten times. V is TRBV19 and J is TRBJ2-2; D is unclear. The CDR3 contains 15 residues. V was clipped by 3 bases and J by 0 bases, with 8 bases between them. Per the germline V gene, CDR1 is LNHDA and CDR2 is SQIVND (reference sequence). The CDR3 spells CASSITSANTGELFF. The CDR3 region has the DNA TGTGCCAGTAGTATTACATCCGCGAACACCGGGGAGCTGTTTTTT.

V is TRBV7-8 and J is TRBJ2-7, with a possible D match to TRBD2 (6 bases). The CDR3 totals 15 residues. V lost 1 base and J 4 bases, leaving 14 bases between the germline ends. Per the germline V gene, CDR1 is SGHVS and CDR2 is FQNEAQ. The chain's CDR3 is CASSLVPGVTYEQYF. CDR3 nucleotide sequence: TGTGCCAGCAGCTTAGTCCCGGGGGTGACGTACGAGCAGTACTTC.

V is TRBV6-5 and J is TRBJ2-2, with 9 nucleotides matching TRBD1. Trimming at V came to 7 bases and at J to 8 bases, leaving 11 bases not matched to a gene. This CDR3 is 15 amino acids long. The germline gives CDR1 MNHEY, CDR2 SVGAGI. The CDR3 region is CASKRRDRAPGELFF. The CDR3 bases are TGTGCCAGCAAGCGCCGGGACAGGGCTCCTGGGGAGCTGTTTTTT.

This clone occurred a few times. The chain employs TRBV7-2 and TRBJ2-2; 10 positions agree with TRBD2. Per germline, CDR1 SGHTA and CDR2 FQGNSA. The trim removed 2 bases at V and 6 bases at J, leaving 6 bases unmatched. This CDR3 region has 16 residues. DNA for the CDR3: TGTGCCAGCAGCTTAACTAGCGGGAAATCCTCCGGGGAGCTGTTTTTT. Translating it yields CASSLTSGKSSGELFF.

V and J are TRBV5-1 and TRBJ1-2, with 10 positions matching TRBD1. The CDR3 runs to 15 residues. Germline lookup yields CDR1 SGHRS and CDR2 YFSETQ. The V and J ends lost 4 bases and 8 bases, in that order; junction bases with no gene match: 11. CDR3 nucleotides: TGCGCCAGCAGCACCCGGGACAGGGGATTCGAAGGCTACACCTTC. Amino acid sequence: CASSTRDRGFEGYTF. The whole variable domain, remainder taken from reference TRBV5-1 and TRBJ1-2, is KAGVTQTPRYLIKTRGQQVTLSCSPISGHRSVSWYQQTPGQGLQFLFEYFSETQRNKGNFPGRFSGRQFSNSRSEMNVSTLELGDSALYLCASSTRDRGFEGYTFGSGTRLTVV.

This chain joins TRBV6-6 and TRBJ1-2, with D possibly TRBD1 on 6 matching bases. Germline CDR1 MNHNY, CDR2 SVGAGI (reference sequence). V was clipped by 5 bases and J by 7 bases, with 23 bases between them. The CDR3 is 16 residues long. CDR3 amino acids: CASSRAGGRASVGYTF. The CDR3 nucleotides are TGTGCCAGCAGTCGCGCGGGGGGCAGGGCCTCCGTTGGCTACACCTTC.

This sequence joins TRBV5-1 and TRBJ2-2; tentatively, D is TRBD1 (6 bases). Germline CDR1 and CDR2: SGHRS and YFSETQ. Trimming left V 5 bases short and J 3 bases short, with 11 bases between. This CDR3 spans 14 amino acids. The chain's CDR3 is CASRRTVYTGELFF. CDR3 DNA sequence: TGCGCCAGCAGGCGGACAGTTTACACCGGGGAGCTGTTTTTT.

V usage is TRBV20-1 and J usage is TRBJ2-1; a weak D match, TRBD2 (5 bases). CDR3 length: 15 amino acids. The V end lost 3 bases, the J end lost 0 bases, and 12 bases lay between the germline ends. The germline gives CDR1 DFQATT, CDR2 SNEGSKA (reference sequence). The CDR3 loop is CSASYGGSSYNEQFF. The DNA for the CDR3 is TGCAGTGCTAGTTATGGAGGAAGCTCCTACAATGAGCAGTTCTTC.

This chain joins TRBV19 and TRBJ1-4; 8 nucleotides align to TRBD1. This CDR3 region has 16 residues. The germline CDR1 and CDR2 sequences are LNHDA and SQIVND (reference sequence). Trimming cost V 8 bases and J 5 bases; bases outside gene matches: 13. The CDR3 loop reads CASGGVRDRRNEKLFF. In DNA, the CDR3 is TGTGCCAGTGGGGGGGTCCGGGACAGGAGGAATGAAAAACTGTTTTTT.

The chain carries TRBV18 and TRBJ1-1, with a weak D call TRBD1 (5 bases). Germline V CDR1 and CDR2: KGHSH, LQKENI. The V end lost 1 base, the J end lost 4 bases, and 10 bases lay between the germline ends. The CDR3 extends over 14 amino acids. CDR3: CASSPQGDRTEAFF. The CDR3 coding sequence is TGTGCCAGCTCACCACAAGGGGATCGCACTGAAGCTTTCTTT. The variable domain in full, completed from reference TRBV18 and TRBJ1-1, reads NAGVMQNPRHLVRRRGQEARLRCSPMKGHSHVYWYRQLPEEGLKFMVYLQKENIIDESGMPKERFSAEFPKEGPSILRIQQVVRGDSAAYFCASSPQGDRTEAFFGQGTRLTVV.

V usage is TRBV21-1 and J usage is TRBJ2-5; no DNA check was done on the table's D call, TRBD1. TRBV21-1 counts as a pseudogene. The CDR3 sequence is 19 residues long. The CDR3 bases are TGTGCCAGCAGCAAAGAGGGGGAAGCGAAGCAGGGGGCTCAAGAGACCCAGTACTTC. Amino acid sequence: CASSKEGEAKQGAQETQYF.

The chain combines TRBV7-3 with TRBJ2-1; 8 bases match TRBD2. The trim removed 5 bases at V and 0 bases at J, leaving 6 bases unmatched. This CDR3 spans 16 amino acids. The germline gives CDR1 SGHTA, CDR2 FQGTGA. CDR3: CASSPLAASSYNEQFF. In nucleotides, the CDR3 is TGTGCCAGCAGCCCACTAGCGGCCAGCTCCTACAATGAGCAGTTCTTC.